The 7 T cell receptor beta chains below come from one sample, sequenced in a study of T cell repertoires in cytomegalovirus infection. TCRdb reanalysed the reads using MiXCR and keeps one entry per CDR3 protein. The sample records approximately 170,000 distinct CDR3 sequences, approximately 17% being singletons. The sequenced sample consisted of CD8+ T cells from PBMCs. These receptors were taken from a human donor in good health (CMV status not recorded). Some clones in this sample may be carry-over from other donors' samples.

The chain links TRBV12-3 or TRBV12-4 to TRBJ2-7; TRBD1 matches 10 bases. With V trimmed by 4 bases and J by 7 bases, 7 bases remained unmatched. This CDR3 is built from 14 residues. The CDR3 loop is CASSYRDRGKEQYF. The CDR3 region has the DNA TGTGCCAGCAGTTACCGGGACAGGGGAAAAGAGCAGTACTTC.

The rearrangement links TRBV7-9 to TRBJ1-2; TRBD1 is a possible D gene (6 bases). CDR3 length: 15 amino acids. The germline gives CDR1 SEHNR, CDR2 FQNEAQ (reference sequence). Trimming took off 3 bases at V and 0 bases at J, with 11 bases between the two ends. The DNA for the CDR3 is TGTGCCAGCAGCTTCGGACAGATGACTAACTATGGCTACACCTTC. It is translated as CASSFGQMTNYGYTF.

There are a few counts of this clonotype. V gene TRBV28 combines with J gene TRBJ2-5; TRBD2 matches 9 bases. Looked up from germline, CDR1 is MDHEN and CDR2 is SYDVKM. The V gene end was trimmed by 6 bases and the J gene end by 5 bases; junction bases not matched to a gene: 7. This CDR3 comprises 14 residues. CDR3 DNA: TGTGCCAGCAGCCTTCTAGCGGGAAAGGAGACCCAGTACTTC. Its translation is CASSLLAGKETQYF.

In this sample, this clonotype turned up a few times. The gene calls are TRBV7-8 and TRBJ1-1, with unresolved D. V lost 5 bases, J lost 3 bases, and 25 bases lay in between. Germline V lookup: CDR1 SGHVS, CDR2 FQNEAQ. CDR3 length equals 18 residues. The CDR3 loop reads CASSPYTGKVGSYTEAFF. CDR3 bases: TGTGCCAGCAGCCCGTATACCGGGAAGGTGGGTTCGTACACTGAAGCTTTCTTT. Combining the CDR3 with reference TRBV7-8 and TRBJ1-1 gives the whole variable domain GAGVSQSPRYKVAKRGQDVALRCDPISGHVSLFWYQQALGQGPEFLTYFQNEAQLDKSGLPSDRFFAERPEGSVSTLKIQRTQQEDSAVYLCASSPYTGKVGSYTEAFFGQGTRLTVV.

V usage is TRBV19 and J usage is TRBJ1-5; a possible D gene is TRBD1 (5 bases). V lost 5 bases and J lost 11, with 19 bases in between. The CDR3 is 14 amino acids. Germline V CDR1 and CDR2: LNHDA, SQIVND (reference sequence). The CDR3 loop is CASSLPGPPATQHF. In DNA form, the CDR3 reads TGTGCCAGTAGTTTACCGGGACCCCCGGCGACCCAGCATTTT.

The CDR3 region is CATSGPRTGQETQYF. The DNA of the CDR3 is TGTGCCACCAGCGGCCCCCGGACAGGGCAAGAGACCCAGTACTTC. The J gene is TRBJ2-5, the V gene TRBV15; 8 positions match TRBD1. Germline V gene data show CDR1 as LNHNV and CDR2 as YYDKDF (reference sequence). The CDR3 covers 15 residues. V trimming: 5 bases; J trimming: 2 bases; junction bases outside the gene matches: 7.

This clonotype was observed a handful of times. This chain connects TRBV7-8 to TRBJ1-5, with a possible D match to TRBD1 (5 bases). Germline V gene lookup returns CDR1 SGHVS and CDR2 FQNEAQ. Trimming pared 3 bases from V and 5 bases from J, leaving 14 bases between. The CDR3 has 15 residues. CDR3 bases: TGTGCCAGCAGCTTTGGCAGAACGGGGCATCAGCCCCAGCATTTT. Translated, it gives CASSFGRTGHQPQHF.